A selection of T cell receptor beta chains follows, all from one sample in a study of T cells in Graves' hyperthyroidism and ophthalmopathy. Via MiXCR, TCRdb re-called the multiplex PCR reads, giving one row per CDR3 protein. The top ten clones hold approximately 30% of a sample with approximately 48,000 distinct CDR3 sequences, 49% of them seen once. Material: peripheral blood or thyroid tissue (not recorded which). The receptors here all came from a woman aged 45-65 years with Graves' hyperthyroidism. CDR3s include the opening cysteine and the closing phenylalanine or tryptophan. A D gene is named only where the DNA matches it firmly. Clone size is stated in some rows and not others, as once, few, many or a class when expanded.

TRBD2	many	TRBJ2-1	TRBV10-1	TGCGCCAGCAGTGAACTAGCGGGGGGCAATGAGCAGTTCTTC	CASSELAGGNEQFF
TRBD2	few	TRBJ2-3	TRBV6-1	TGTGCCAGCAGTGAACAGTTCGGGACTAGCGGGAGGGCCTCAGATACGCAGTATTTT	CASSEQFGTSGRASDTQYF
.	.	TRBJ1-1	TRBV9	TGTGCCAGCAGCGTAGGGGGCACTGAAGCTTTCTTT	CASSVGGTEAFF
.	once	TRBJ2-3	TRBV15	TGTGCCACCAGCAGAGTCGGAACAAGAGGTGGCACAGATACGCAGTATTTT	CATSRVGTRGGTDTQYF
.	.	TRBJ1-4	TRBV11-1	TGTGCCAGCAGCTTATCAGGGGAGAATGAAAAACTGTTTTTT	CASSLSGENEKLFF
.	.	TRBJ2-5	TRBV2	.	CASRVQVEKLFFGSGTQYF
.	medium-sized	TRBJ1-1	TRBV7-2	TGTGCCAGCAGCTTACCGCAGGGGCGGGAAGCTTTCTTT	CASSLPQGREAFF
.	few	TRBJ2-3	TRBV28	TGTGCCAACCACCGGGACATCCCTAGGTTGTTGAGGACGCAGTATTTT	CANHRDIPRLLRTQYF
.	few	TRBJ2-5	TRBV2	TGTGCCAGCAGTGACGTGGGGGGCCGGGCGGAGACCCAGTACTTC	CASSDVGGRAETQYF
.	.	TRBJ1-5	TRBV7-2	TGTGCCAGCAGCTTAGTGCCAGGGGAAGCTCAGCCCCAGCATTTT	CASSLVPGEAQPQHF
.	.	TRBJ2-5	TRBV2	TGTGCCACCACTCCGGGACTCCAAGAGACCCAGTACTTC	CATTPGLQETQYF
.	few	TRBJ2-2	TRBV10-3	TGTGCCATCAGAGGGGTAGCCGGGGAGCTGTTTTTT	CAIRGVAGELFF
TRBD1	many	TRBJ2-2	TRBV5-1	TGCGCCAGCAGCTCCATAGCCGGGACAGGGAACACCGGGGAGCTGTTTTTT	CASSSIAGTGNTGELFF
TRBD1	many	TRBJ1-1	TRBV27	TGTGCCAGCAGTGCCTCAGGGGGCTGGACTGAAGCTTTCTTT	CASSASGGWTEAFF
TRBD2	.	TRBJ2-7	TRBV20-1	TGCAGTGCTAGAGTACTAGCGGGAGGCGAGCAGTACTTC	CSARVLAGGEQYF
TRBD2	.	TRBJ2-5	TRBV7-6	TGTGCCAGCAGCTTAGCGTCCGGGACTAGCGGGGCCCAAGAGACCCAGTACTTC	CASSLASGTSGAQETQYF
TRBD1	.	TRBJ2-7	TRBV29-1	TGCAGCGTTATCGACAGGGGGGAGCAGTACTTC	CSVIDRGEQYF
TRBD2	few	TRBJ2-5	TRBV12-3/TRBV12-4	TGTGCCAGCACCATGACTAGCGGGAGAGAGACCCAGTACTTC	CASTMTSGRETQYF
.	many	TRBJ2-2	TRBV5-5	TGTGCCAGCAGCTCCGAGGCACCGGGCCCTGGTGGGACCGGGGAGCTGTTTTTT	CASSSEAPGPGGTGELFF
.	many	TRBJ1-2	TRBV7-9	TGTGCCAGCAGCCAACCCGGGGGAGGGGGAGGCGGCTACACCTTC	CASSQPGGGGGGYTF
.	.	TRBJ2-5	TRBV11-1	TGCGCCAGCAGCCTAGGGACCTCCCGAAGAGGGGAGACCCAGTACTTC	CASSLGTSRRGETQYF
.	many	TRBJ2-7	TRBV2	TGTGCCAGCAGTGAAGTGCAGTACGAGCAGTACTTC	CASSEVQYEQYF
.	.	TRBJ2-7	TRBV29-1	TGCAGCGTTGAGGGGAGGGGCGGGACATTCGGGGAGCAGTACTTC	CSVEGRGGTFGEQYF
TRBD2	.	TRBJ2-5	TRBV5-4	TGTGTCAGCAGACTTAGCGGGAGCTGGGAGACCCAGTACTTC	CVSRLSGSWETQYF
TRBD2	many	TRBJ2-3	TRBV5-4	TGTGCCAGCAGCCCCGGGACTAGCGGGGGATACACAGATACGCAGTATTTT	CASSPGTSGGYTDTQYF
TRBD1	.	TRBJ2-7	TRBV6-1	TGTGCCAGCCGGGGGTGGCGGGACAGGGTACGATCCTACGAGCAGTACTTC	CASRGWRDRVRSYEQYF
TRBD2	many	TRBJ2-7	TRBV6-5	TGTGGCACGATCGGGGAGACTAGCGGGACCTACGAGCAGTACTTC	CGTIGETSGTYEQYF
TRBD1	.	TRBJ1-1	TRBV7-2	TGTGCCAGCAGCCCCGGACAGGGCACTGAAGCTTTCTTT	CASSPGQGTEAFF
.	few	TRBJ1-1	TRBV10-1	TGCGCCAGCAGTGCCCCTCAGATGAACACTGAAGCTTTCTTT	CASSAPQMNTEAFF
TRBD2	.	TRBJ2-7	TRBV11-2	TGTGCCAGCAGCGGGACTAGCGGGAGCTACGAGCTGTACTTC	CASSGTSGSYELYF
TRBD1	.	TRBJ2-7	TRBV7-8	TGTGCCAGCAGCACGGACAGGGGCTCCTACGAGCAGTACTTC	CASSTDRGSYEQYF
.	many	TRBJ2-7	TRBV28	TGTGCCAGCACCAGGATCCTGCCCACGTTGGGGCGGTCCTACGAGCAGTACTTC	CASTRILPTLGRSYEQYF
TRBD1	many	TRBJ1-4	TRBV5-5	TGTGCCAGCAGTCGAGACAGGGGTACTTTTCACGGTGAAAAACTGTTTTTT	CASSRDRGTFHGEKLFF
.	.	TRBJ1-2	TRBV10-3	TGTGCCACCAACGCCCGGGGCAGCGATCTTAACTATGGCTACACCTTC	CATNARGSDLNYGYTF
.	.	TRBJ1-1	TRBV20-1	TGCAGTGCCAACCGGTTGGCCAACACTGAAGCTTTCTTT	CSANRLANTEAFF
TRBD2	.	TRBJ2-5	TRBV2	TGTGCCAGCAGTGGTTTAGCGGGGACTTGGGGCGAGACCCAGTACTTC	CASSGLAGTWGETQYF
TRBD2	many	TRBJ2-7	TRBV6-1	TGTGCCAGCAGGCAACTAGCGGGAGTGAACGAGCAGTACTTC	CASRQLAGVNEQYF
.	.	TRBJ2-7	TRBV20-1	TGCAGTGCTAGAGATCTGCGGGGGACAGCCTACGAGCAGTACTTC	CSARDLRGTAYEQYF
TRBD2	.	TRBJ2-5	TRBV28	TGTGCCAGCAGTCCCAGACTAGCGGGAGAGGAGACCCAGTACTTC	CASSPRLAGEETQYF
.	many	TRBJ1-3	TRBV6-1	TGTGCCAGCAGTGAAGCGAACTCTGGAAACACCATATATTTT	CASSEANSGNTIYF
TRBD2	.	TRBJ2-3	TRBV20-1	TGCAGTGCTAGAGTTCATAGCGGGAGGGCCACAGATACGCAGTATTTT	CSARVHSGRATDTQYF
TRBD1	.	TRBJ1-5	TRBV20-1	TGCAGTGCTTGGGACAGACTTCAGCCCCAGCATTTT	CSAWDRLQPQHF
.	.	TRBJ2-2	TRBV7-9	TGTGCCAGCAGCTTAGTAGCGTCCGGGGAGCTGTTTTTT	CASSLVASGELFF